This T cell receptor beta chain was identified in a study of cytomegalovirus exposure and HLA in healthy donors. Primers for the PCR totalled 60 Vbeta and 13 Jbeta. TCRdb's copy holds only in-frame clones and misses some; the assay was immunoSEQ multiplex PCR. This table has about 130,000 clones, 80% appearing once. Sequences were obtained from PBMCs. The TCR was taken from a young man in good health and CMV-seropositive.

CDR3 sequence reads: CASSVSTLSGGLWGYTF. Written as DNA, the CDR3 is TGTGCCAGCAGCGTGTCGACGCTTTCAGGGGGCCTGTGGGGCTACACCTTC. This chain joins TRBV9 and TRBJ1-2; TRBD1 matches 8 bases. J lost 8 bases, V lost 2 bases, and 17 bases had no gene match. The CDR3 has 17 amino acids. CDR1 is SGDLS and CDR2 is YYNGEE in the germline V gene.